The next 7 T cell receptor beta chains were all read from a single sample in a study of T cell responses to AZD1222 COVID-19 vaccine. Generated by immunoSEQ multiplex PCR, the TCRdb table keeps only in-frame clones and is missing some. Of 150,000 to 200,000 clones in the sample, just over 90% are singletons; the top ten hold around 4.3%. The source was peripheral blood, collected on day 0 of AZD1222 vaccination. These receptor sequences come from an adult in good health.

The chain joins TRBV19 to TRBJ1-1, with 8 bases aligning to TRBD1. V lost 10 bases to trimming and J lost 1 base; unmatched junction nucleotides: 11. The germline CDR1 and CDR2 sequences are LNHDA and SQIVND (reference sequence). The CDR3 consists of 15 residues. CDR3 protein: CATTGAKEWNTEAFF. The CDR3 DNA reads TGTGCCACGACAGGGGCTAAGGAATGGAACACTGAAGCTTTCTTT.

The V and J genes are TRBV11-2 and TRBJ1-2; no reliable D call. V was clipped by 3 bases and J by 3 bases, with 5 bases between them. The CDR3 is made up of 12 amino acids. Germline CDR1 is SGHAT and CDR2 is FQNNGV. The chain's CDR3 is CASSFGDYGYTF. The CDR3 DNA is TGTGCCAGCAGCTTCGGGGACTATGGCTACACCTTC.

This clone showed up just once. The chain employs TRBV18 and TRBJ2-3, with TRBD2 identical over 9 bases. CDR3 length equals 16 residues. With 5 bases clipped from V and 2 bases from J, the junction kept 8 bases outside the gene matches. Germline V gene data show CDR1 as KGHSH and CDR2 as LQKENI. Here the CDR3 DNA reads TGTGCCAGCTCAACTCTAGCGGGGAGTGACACAGATACGCAGTATTTT. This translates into CASSTLAGSDTDTQYF.

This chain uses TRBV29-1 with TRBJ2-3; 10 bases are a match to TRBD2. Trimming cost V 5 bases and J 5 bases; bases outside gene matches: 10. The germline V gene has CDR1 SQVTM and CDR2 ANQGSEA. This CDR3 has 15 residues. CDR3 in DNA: TGCAGCGTTCCCGGGACTAGCGTTCCTCGAGATACGCAGTATTTT. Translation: CSVPGTSVPRDTQYF.

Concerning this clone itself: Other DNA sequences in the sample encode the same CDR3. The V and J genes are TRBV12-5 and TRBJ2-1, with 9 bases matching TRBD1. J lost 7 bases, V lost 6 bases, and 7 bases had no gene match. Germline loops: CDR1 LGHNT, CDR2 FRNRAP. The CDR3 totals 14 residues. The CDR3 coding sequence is TGTGCTAGTGGGTCGGGACAGGGTGGGAATGAGCAGTTCTTC. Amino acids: CASGSGQGGNEQFF.

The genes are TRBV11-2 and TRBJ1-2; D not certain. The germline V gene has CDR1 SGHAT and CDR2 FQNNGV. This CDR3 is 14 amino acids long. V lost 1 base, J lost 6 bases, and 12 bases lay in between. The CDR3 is CASSLGPLTDGYTF. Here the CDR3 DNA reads TGTGCCAGCAGCTTAGGACCTCTCACAGATGGCTACACCTTC. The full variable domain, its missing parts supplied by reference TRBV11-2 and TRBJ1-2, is EAGVAQSPRYKIIEKRQSVAFWCNPISGHATLYWYQQILGQGPKLLIQFQNNGVVDDSQLPKDRFSAERLKGVDSTLKIQPAKLEDSAVYLCASSLGPLTDGYTFGSGTRLTVV.

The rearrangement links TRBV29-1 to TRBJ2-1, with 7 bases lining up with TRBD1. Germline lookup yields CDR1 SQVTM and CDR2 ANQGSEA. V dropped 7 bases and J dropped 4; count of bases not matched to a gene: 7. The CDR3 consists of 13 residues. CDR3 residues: CSGKDRLYNEQFF. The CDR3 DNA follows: TGCAGCGGAAAGGACAGGTTGTACAATGAGCAGTTCTTC.